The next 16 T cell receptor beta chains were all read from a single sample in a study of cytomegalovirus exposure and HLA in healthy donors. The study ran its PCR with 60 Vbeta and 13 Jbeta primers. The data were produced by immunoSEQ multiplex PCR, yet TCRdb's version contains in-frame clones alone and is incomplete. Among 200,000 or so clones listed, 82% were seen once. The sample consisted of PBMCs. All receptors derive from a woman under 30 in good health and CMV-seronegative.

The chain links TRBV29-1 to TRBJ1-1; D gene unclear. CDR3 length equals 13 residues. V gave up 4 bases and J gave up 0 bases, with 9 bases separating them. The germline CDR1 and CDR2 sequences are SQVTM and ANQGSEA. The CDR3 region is CSVALRMNTEAFF. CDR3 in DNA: TGCAGCGTTGCTTTGAGAATGAACACTGAAGCTTTCTTT.

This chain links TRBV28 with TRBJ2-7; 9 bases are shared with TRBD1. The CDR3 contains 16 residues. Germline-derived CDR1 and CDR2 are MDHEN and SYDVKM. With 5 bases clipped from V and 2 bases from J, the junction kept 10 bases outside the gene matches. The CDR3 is CASSPQLGTGTYEQYF. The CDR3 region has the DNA TGTGCCAGCAGTCCCCAACTCGGGACAGGGACCTACGAGCAGTACTTC.

The CDR3 nucleotides are TGTGCCAGCAGTATCTTCGGGGATGAAAAACTGTTTTTT. Translating it yields CASSIFGDEKLFF. The genes are TRBV27 and TRBJ1-4; no reliable D call. The CDR3 runs to 13 residues. Germline V lookup: CDR1 MNHEY, CDR2 SMNVEV (reference sequence). With 5 bases removed from V and 6 bases from J, the gap between germline ends came to 10 bases.

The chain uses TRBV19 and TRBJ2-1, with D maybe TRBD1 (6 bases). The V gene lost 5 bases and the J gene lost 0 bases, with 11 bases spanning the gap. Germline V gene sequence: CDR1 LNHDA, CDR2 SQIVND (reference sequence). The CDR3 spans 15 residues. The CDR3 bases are TGTGCCAGTAGTCAAATAGGGGGCTCCTACAATGAGCAGTTCTTC. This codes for CASSQIGGSYNEQFF.

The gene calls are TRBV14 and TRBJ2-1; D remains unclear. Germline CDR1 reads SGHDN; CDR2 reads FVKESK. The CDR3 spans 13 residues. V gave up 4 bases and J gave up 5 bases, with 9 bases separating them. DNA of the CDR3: TGTGCCAGCAGCCTCCAACGGGACAATGAGCAGTTCTTC. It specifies CASSLQRDNEQFF.

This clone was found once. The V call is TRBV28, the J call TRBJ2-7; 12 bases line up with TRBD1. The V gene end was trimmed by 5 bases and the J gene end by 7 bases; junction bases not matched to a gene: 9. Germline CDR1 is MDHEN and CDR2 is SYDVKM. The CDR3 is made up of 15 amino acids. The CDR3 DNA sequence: TGTGCCAGCAGTGCCACCGGGACAGGGGGCTGGGAGCAGTACTTC. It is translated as CASSATGTGGWEQYF.

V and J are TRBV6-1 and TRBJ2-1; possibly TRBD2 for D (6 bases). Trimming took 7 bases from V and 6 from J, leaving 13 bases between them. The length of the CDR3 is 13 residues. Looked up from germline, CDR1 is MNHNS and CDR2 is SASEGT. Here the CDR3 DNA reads TGTGCCAGCACGGTACTAGCCGCCAATGAGCAGTTCTTC. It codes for CASTVLAANEQFF.

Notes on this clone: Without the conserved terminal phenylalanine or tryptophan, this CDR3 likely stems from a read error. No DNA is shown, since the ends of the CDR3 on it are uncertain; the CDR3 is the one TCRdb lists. Here the CDR3 reads CAWANGTLNE. J is TRBJ1-2 and V is TRBV30. The CDR3 is 10 residues long, ends included. Germline V CDR1 and CDR2: GTSNPN, SVGIG (reference sequence).

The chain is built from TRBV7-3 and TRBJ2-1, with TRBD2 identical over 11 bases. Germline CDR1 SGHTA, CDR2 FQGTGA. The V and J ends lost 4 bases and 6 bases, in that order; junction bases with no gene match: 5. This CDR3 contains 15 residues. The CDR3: CASSSLAGVSNEQFF. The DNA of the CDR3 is TGTGCCAGCAGCTCACTAGCGGGAGTATCCAATGAGCAGTTCTTC. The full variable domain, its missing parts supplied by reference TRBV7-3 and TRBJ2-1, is GAGVSQTPSNKVTEKGKYVELRCDPISGHTALYWYRQSLGQGPEFLIYFQGTGAADDSGLPNDRFFAVRPEGSVSTLKIQRTERGDSAVYLCASSSLAGVSNEQFFGPGTRLTVL.

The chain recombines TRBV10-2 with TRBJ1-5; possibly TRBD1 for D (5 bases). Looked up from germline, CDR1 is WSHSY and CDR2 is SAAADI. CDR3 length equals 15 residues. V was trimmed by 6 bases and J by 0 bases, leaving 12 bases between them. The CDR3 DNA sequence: TGCGCCAGCAGCCAGACAGATTATAGCAATCAGCCCCAGCATTTT. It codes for CASSQTDYSNQPQHF.

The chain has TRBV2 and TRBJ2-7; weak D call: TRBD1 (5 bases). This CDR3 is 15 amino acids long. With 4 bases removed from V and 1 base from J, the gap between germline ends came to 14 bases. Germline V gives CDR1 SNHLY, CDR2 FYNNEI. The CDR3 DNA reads TGTGCCAGCAGTGGTAAGGGGCTCTCTTCCTACGAGCAGTACTTC. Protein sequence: CASSGKGLSSYEQYF.

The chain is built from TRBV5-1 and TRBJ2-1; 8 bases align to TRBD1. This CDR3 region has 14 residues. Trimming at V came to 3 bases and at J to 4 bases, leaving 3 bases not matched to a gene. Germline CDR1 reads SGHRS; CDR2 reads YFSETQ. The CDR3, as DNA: TGCGCCAGCAGCTCGTGGGACAGGTACAATGAGCAGTTCTTC. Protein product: CASSSWDRYNEQFF.

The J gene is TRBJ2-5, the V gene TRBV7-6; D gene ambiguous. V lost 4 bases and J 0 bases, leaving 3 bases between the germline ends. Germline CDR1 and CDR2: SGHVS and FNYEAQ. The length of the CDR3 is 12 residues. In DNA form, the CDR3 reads TGTGCCAGCAGCTCGTACCAAGAGACCCAGTACTTC. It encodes CASSSYQETQYF.

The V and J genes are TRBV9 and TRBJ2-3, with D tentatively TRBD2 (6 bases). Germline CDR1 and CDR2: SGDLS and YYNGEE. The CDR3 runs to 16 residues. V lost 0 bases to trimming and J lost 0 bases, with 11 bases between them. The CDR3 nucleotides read TGTGCCAGCAGCGTAGCCAGCGCGGGGAGCACAGATACGCAGTATTTT. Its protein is CASSVASAGSTDTQYF.

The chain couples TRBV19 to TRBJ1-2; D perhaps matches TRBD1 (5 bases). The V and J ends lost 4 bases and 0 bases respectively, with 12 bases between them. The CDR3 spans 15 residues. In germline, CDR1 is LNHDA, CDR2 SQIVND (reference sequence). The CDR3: CASSTFPGTNYGYTF. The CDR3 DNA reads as TGTGCCAGTAGTACCTTCCCAGGGACTAACTATGGCTACACCTTC. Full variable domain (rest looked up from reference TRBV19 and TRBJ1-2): DGGITQSPKYLFRKEGQNVTLSCEQNLNHDAMYWYRQDPGQGLRLIYYSQIVNDFQKGDIAEGYSVSREKKESFPLTVTSAQKNPTAFYLCASSTFPGTNYGYTFGSGTRLTVV.

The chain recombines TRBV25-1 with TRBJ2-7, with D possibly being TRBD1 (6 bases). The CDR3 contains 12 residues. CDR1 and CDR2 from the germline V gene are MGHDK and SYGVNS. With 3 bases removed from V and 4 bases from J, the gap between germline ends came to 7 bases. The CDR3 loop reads CASSDTGYEQYF. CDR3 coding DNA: TGTGCCAGCAGTGATACAGGGTACGAGCAGTACTTC.